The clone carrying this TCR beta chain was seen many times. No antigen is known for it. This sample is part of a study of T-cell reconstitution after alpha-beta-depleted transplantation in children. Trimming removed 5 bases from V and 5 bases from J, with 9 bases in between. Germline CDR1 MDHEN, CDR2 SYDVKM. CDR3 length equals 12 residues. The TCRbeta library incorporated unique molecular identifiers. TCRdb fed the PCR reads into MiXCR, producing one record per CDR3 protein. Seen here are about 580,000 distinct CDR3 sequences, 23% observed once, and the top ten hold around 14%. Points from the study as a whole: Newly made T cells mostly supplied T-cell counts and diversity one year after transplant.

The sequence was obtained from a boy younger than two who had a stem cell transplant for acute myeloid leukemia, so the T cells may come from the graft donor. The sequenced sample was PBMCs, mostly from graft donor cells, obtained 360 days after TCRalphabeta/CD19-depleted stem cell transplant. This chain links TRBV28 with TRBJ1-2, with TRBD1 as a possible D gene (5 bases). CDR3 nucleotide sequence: TGTGCCAGCAGTCAGGGACGATATGGCTACACCTTC. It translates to CASSQGRYGYTF.